Following are 5 T cell receptor beta chains from one sample sequenced in a study of blood T cell repertoires in COVID-19. TCRdb keeps only in-frame clones here, not all; method: immunoSEQ multiplex PCR. Among fewer than 250,000 clones, nearly 90% were seen once, and the ten largest hold 10% to 11%. The sequenced sample consisted of PBMCs or T cells enriched from blood (not recorded which). The receptors stem from a man in his thirties or forties who had recovered from COVID-19.

The count of this clone is one. V is TRBV6-4 and J is TRBJ2-1; 9 nucleotides line up with TRBD2. This CDR3 contains 15 residues. The J segment lost 4 bases and the V segment lost 5 bases, leaving 6 bases of the junction unmatched. CDR1 MRHNA and CDR2 SNTAGT come from the germline V gene. The CDR3 is CASSSLAGSYNEQFF. The CDR3 DNA reads as TGTGCCAGCAGTTCCCTAGCGGGATCTTACAATGAGCAGTTCTTC.

The J gene is TRBJ1-5, the V gene TRBV28; the match to TRBD1 covers 7 bases. The CDR3 covers 15 residues. Germline V lookup: CDR1 MDHEN, CDR2 SYDVKM. V lost 8 bases, J lost 5 bases, and 12 bases stayed unmatched. CDR3 sequence: CASGSPGTADQPQHF. In DNA, the CDR3 is TGTGCCAGCGGAAGCCCCGGGACAGCTGATCAGCCCCAGCATTTT. The full variable domain, its missing parts supplied by reference TRBV28 and TRBJ1-5, is DVKVTQSSRYLVKRTGEKVFLECVQDMDHENMFWYRQDPGLGLRLIYFSYDVKMKEKGDIPEGYSVSREKKERFSLILESASTNQTSMYLCASGSPGTADQPQHFGDGTRLSIL.

This chain joins TRBV7-2 and TRBJ2-1; tentative D call: TRBD1 (7 bases). The CDR3 spans 15 residues. V lost 1 base, J lost 5 bases, and 12 bases lay in between. Germline CDR1 reads SGHTA; CDR2 reads FQGNSA. Written as DNA, the CDR3 is TGTGCCAGCAGCTTAGGCAGGGGGGTGGACAATGAGCAGTTCTTC. Translation gives CASSLGRGVDNEQFF.

This clone was observed a few times. This sequence joins TRBV9 and TRBJ2-7, with TRBD2 identical over 12 bases. V dropped 3 bases and J dropped 5; count of bases not matched to a gene: 6. Germline V CDR1 and CDR2: SGDLS, YYNGEE. CDR3 length equals 15 residues. Here the CDR3 DNA reads TGTGCCAGCAGCGCACTGGGACTAGCGGGTAACGAGCAGTACTTC. Translating it yields CASSALGLAGNEQYF.

The V gene is TRBV18, the J gene TRBJ1-2; 9 positions match TRBD1. Trimming took 3 bases from V and 4 from J; bases not matched to a gene: 15. Germline V lookup: CDR1 KGHSH, CDR2 LQKENI. The CDR3 loop spans 18 amino acids. Here the CDR3 DNA reads TGTGCCAGCTCACCGATTGGGACAGGGATGGGGTCAAGCTATGGCTACACCTTC. Translation: CASSPIGTGMGSSYGYTF.